The present TCR beta chain was sequenced within a study of T cell clusters in autoimmune cytopenias. TRB rearrangements were amplified by touch-down multiplex PCR with mixed TRB-A/B primers. Using the multiplex PCR reads, TCRdb records one entry per CDR3 protein without DNA. There are fewer than 750 distinct CDR3 sequences in the sample, with roughly 39% held by the top ten. CDR1 and CDR2 (germline): SGHDT, YYEEEE. CDR3 length: 15 amino acids. In terms of frequency, this clonotype is large. Approximately 36,000 genome equivalents of blood DNA were amplified for TRB. Controls with untreated chronic lymphocytic leukemia and no autoimmune cytopenia averaged roughly 68 years, median 63 years. These data also featured in a second study, about T cell repertoires in aging, cancer and after chemotherapy. From that paper: Paired samples before and after chemotherapy came from chronic lymphocytic leukemia patients on fludarabine- or bendamustine-based regimens. Median generation probability rose over the chemotherapy interval in each cancer cohort, suggesting rebound thymic output.

This chain connects TRBV5-6 to TRBJ2-6. The sequenced material came from peripheral blood. This clonotype was obtained from a human donor with chronic lymphocytic leukemia. CDR3 amino acids: CASSLGLSGANVLTF.